The text below deals with one T cell receptor beta chain. These data come from a study of blood T cell repertoires in COVID-19. Study-wide background: Sample material is recorded as cDNA or gDNA derived from T cells, B-cell-depleted T cells, or PBMCs.

The V segment lost 0 bases and the J segment 2 bases; nucleotides outside the gene matches: 5. There are 16 residues in the CDR3. Germline V gives CDR1 SGHRS, CDR2 YFSETQ. As processed by the authors: Nucleated cell number was recorded as an estimate derived from reference gene primer amplification. The data were produced by immunoSEQ multiplex PCR, yet TCRdb's version contains in-frame clones alone and is incomplete. The V and J calls and clone size were taken over from that table, and D and trimming were inferred from the DNA. The top ten hold 1.3% of the sample, which has roughly 320,000 clones, around 84% seen once.

This sequence was found in a man in his sixties or seventies with acute or convalescent COVID-19. The J gene is TRBJ2-5, the V gene TRBV5-1; 9 bases line up with TRBD2. Specimen: peripheral blood. CDR3 sequence: CASSLVSGGLQETQYF. CDR3 nucleotides: TGCGCCAGCAGCTTGGTTAGCGGGGGTTTACAAGAGACCCAGTACTTC. Combining the CDR3 with reference TRBV5-1 and TRBJ2-5 gives the whole variable domain KAGVTQTPRYLIKTRGQQVTLSCSPISGHRSVSWYQQTPGQGLQFLFEYFSETQRNKGNFPGRFSGRQFSNSRSEMNVSTLELGDSALYLCASSLVSGGLQETQYFGPGTRLLVL.